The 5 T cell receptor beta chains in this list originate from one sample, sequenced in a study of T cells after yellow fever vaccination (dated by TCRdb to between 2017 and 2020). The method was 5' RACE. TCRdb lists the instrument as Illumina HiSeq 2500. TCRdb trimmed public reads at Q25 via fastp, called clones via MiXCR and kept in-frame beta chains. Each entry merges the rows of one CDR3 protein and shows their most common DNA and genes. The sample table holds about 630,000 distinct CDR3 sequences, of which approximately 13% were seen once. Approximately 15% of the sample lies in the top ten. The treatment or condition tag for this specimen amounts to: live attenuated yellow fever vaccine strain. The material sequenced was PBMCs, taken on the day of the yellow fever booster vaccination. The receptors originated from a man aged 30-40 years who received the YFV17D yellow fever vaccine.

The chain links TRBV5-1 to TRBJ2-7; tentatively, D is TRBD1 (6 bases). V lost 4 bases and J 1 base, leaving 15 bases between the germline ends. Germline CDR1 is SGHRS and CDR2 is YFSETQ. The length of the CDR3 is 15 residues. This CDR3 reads CASSPETGASYEQYF. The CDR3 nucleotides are TGCGCCAGCAGCCCGGAGACAGGTGCTTCCTACGAGCAGTACTTC.

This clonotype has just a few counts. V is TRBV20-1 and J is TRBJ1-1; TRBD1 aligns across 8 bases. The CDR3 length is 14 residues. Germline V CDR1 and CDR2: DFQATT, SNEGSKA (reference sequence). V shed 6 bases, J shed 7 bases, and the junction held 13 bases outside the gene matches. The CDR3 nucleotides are TGCAGTGCCCCTGGGACAGGTTTATGGGGTGAAGCTTTCTTT. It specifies CSAPGTGLWGEAFF.

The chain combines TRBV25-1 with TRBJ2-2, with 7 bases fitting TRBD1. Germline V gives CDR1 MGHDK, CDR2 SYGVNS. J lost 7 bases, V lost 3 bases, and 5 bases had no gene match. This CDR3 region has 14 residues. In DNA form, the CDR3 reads TGTGCCAGCAGTGATACCCGGGACAGCGGGGAGCTGTTTTTT. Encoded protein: CASSDTRDSGELFF.

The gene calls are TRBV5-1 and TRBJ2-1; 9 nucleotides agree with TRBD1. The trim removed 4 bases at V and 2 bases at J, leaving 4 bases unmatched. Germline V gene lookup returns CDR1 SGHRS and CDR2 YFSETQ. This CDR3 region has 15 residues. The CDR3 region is CASSGQGSAYNEQFF. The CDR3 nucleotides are TGCGCCAGCAGCGGACAGGGGTCAGCCTACAATGAGCAGTTCTTC.

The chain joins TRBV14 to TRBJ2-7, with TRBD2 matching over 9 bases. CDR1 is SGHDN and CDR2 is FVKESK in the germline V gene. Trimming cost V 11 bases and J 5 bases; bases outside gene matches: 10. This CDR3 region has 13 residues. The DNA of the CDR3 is TGTGCCTCGAGGGGCGGGAGGGCCAACGAGCAGTACTTC. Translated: CASRGGRANEQYF. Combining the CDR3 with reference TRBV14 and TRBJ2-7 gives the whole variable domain EAGVTQFPSHSVIEKGQTVTLRCDPISGHDNLYWYRRVMGKEIKFLLHFVKESKQDESGMPNNRFLAERTGGTYSTLKVQPAELEDSGVYFCASRGGRANEQYFGPGTRLTVT.